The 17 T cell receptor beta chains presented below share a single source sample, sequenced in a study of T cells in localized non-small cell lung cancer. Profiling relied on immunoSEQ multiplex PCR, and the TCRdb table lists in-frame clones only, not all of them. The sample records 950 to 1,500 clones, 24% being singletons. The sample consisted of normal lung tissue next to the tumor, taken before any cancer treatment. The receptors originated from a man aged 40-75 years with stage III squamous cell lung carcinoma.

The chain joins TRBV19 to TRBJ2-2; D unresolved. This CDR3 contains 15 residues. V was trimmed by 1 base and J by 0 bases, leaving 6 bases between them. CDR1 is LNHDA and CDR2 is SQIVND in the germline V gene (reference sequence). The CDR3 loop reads CASSIGGTNTGELFF. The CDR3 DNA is TGTGCCAGTAGTATAGGGGGTACGAACACCGGGGAGCTGTTTTTT.

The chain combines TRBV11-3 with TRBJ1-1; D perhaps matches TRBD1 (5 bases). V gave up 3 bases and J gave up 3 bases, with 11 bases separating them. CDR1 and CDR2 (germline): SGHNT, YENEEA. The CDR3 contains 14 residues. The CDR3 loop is CASSLGGDDTEAFF. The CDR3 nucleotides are TGTGCCAGCAGCTTGGGGGGGGACGACACTGAAGCTTTCTTT. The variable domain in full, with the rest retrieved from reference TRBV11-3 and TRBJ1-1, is EAGVVQSPRYKIIEKKQPVAFWCNPISGHNTLYWYLQNLGQGPELLIRYENEEAVDDSQLPKDRFSAERLKGVDSTLKIQPAELGDSAVYLCASSLGGDDTEAFFGQGTRLTVV.

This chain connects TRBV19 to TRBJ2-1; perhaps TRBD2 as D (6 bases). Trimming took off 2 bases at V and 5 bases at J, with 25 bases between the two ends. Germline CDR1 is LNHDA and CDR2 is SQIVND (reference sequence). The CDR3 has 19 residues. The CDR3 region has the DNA TGTGCCAGTAGTATATCTGGGTGGGAGGCTGGCACCTTACACAATGAGCAGTTCTTC. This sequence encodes CASSISGWEAGTLHNEQFF.

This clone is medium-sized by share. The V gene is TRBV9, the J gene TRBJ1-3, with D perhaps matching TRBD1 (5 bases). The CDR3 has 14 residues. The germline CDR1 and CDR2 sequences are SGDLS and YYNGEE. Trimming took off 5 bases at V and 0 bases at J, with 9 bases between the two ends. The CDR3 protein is CASSGHVSGNTIYF. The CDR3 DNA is TGTGCCAGCAGTGGACATGTCTCTGGAAACACCATATATTTT.

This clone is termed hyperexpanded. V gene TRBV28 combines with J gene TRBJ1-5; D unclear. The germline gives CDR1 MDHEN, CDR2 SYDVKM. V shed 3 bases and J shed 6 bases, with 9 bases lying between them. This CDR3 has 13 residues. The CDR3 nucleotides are TGTGCCAGCAGTTTCGGGAGGGTTCAGCCCCAGCATTTT. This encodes CASSFGRVQPQHF.

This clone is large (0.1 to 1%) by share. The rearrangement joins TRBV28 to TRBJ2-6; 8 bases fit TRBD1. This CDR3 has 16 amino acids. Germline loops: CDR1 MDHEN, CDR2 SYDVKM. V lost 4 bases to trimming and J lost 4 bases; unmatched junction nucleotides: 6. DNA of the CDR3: TGTGCCAGCAGTTCGGCAGGGGGCTCCGGGGCCAACGTCCTGACTTTC. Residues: CASSSAGGSGANVLTF.

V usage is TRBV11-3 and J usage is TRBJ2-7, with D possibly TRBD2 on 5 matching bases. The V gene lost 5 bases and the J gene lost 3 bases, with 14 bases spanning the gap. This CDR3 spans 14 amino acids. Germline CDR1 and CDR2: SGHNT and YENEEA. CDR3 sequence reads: CASSPWATSYEQYF. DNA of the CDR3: TGTGCCAGCAGCCCCTGGGCTACTAGCTACGAGCAGTACTTC.

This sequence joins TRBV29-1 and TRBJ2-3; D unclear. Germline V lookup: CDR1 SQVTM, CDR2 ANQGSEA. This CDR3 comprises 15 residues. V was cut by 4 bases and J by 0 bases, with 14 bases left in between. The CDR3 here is CSVGGWGGSTDTQYF. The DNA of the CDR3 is TGCAGCGTTGGGGGATGGGGTGGGAGCACAGATACGCAGTATTTT.

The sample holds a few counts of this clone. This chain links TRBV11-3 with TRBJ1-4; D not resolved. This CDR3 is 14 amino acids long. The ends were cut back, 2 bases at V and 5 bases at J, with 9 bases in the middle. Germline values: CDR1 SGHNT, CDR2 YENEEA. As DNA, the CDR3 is TGTGCCAGCAGCTTACAGACGGGAAATGAAAAACTGTTTTTT. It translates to CASSLQTGNEKLFF.

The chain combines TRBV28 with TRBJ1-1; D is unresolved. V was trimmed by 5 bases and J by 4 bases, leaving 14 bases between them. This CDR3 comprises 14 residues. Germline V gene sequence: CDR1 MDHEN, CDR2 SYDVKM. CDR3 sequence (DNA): TGTGCCAGCAGTCCCCCCCAGAGGAGCACTGAAGCTTTCTTT. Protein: CASSPPQRSTEAFF.

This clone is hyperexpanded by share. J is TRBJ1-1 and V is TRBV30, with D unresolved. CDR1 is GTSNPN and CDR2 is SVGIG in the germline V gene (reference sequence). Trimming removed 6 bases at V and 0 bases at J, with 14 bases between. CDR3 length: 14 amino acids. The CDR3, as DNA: TGTGCCTGTATCCCCCTGGGCATGAACACTGAAGCTTTCTTT. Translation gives CACIPLGMNTEAFF.

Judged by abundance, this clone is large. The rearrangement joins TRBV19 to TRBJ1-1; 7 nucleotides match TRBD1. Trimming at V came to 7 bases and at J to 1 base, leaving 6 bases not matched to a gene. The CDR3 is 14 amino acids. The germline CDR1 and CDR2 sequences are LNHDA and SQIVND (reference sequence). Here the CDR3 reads CASKLGTANTEAFF. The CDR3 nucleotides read TGTGCCAGTAAATTAGGGACAGCGAACACTGAAGCTTTCTTT. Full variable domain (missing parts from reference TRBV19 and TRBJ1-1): DGGITQSPKYLFRKEGQNVTLSCEQNLNHDAMYWYRQDPGQGLRLIYYSQIVNDFQKGDIAEGYSVSREKKESFPLTVTSAQKNPTAFYLCASKLGTANTEAFFGQGTRLTVV.

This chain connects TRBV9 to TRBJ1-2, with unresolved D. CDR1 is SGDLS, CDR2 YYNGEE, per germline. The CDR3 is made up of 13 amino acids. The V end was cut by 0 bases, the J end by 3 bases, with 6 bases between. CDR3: CASSVDSYYGYTF. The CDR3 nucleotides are TGTGCCAGCAGCGTAGACAGCTACTATGGCTACACCTTC.

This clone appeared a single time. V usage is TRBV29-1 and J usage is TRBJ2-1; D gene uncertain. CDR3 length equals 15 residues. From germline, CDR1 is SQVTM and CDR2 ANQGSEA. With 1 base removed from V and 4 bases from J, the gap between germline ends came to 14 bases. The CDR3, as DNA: TGCAGCGTTGAAGGCTACCTCCACACGTACAATGAGCAGTTCTTC. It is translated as CSVEGYLHTYNEQFF.

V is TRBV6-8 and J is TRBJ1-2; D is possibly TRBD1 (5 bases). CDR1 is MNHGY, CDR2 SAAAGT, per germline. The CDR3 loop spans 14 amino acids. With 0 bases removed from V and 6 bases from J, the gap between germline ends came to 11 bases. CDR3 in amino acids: CASSYSNQGDGYTF. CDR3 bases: TGTGCCAGCAGTTACTCAAACCAGGGTGATGGCTACACCTTC.

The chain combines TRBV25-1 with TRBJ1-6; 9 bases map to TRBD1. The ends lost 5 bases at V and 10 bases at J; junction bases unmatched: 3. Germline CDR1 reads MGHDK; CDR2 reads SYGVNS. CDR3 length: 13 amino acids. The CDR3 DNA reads TGTGCCAGCAGTCGGACAGGGGACTCACCCCTCCACTTT. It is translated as CASSRTGDSPLHF.

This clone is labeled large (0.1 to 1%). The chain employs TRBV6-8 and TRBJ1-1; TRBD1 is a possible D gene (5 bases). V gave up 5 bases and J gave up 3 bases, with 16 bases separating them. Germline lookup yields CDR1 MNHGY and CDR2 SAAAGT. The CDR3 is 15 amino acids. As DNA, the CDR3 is TGTGCCAGCAGTGACGGTGCGGCAGGGTACACTGAAGCTTTCTTT. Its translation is CASSDGAAGYTEAFF.